These 3 T cell receptor beta chains were sequenced from one sample in a study of CD8+ T cells in alopecia areata. In each case, RNA was isolated and then reverse transcribed into cDNA as the sequencing template. The repertoire was sequenced with immunoSEQ multiplex PCR; TCRdb's copy has only in-frame clones and lacks some. The table shows roughly 200,000 clones, with about 61% occurring only once. Specimen: CD8+ T cells sorted from blood. Receptors originate from a human donor in good health.

J is TRBJ1-1 and V is TRBV6-5; TRBD1 matches at 11 bases. The trim removed 2 bases at V and 5 bases at J, leaving 7 bases unmatched. This CDR3 comprises 16 residues. CDR1 is MNHEY, CDR2 SVGAGI, per germline. CDR3 nucleotides: TGTGCCAGCAGTTACCTCCGGACAGGGGGCGGGACTGAAGCTTTCTTT. Translating it yields CASSYLRTGGGTEAFF.

The chain links TRBV30 to TRBJ2-7; D tentatively fits TRBD1 or TRBD2 (5 bases each). Trimming shortened V by 1 base and J by 0 bases, and 10 bases separated the two germline ends. CDR1 and CDR2 (germline): GTSNPN, SVGIG (reference sequence). The CDR3 contains 14 residues. This chain's CDR3 is CAWSDDGASYEQYF. The DNA for the CDR3 is TGTGCCTGGAGTGACGACGGGGCCTCCTACGAGCAGTACTTC.

V usage is TRBV5-5 and J usage is TRBJ2-2, with 9 bases matching TRBD2. This CDR3 is 15 amino acids long. Germline CDR1 SGHKS, CDR2 YYEKEE (reference sequence). The J segment lost 2 bases and the V segment lost 4 bases, leaving 3 bases of the junction unmatched. CDR3 sequence (DNA): TGTGCCAGCAGCCCTAGCGGGGAAAACACCGGGGAGCTGTTTTTT. This gives the protein CASSPSGENTGELFF.